One and the same sample provided the 20 T cell receptor beta chains below, sequenced in a study of identical twins. TCRdb fed the 5' RACE reads into MiXCR, producing one record per CDR3 protein. This repertoire shows about 530,000 distinct CDR3 sequences, around 15% found once; its top ten account for more than 0.4%. The data also belong to a second study, concerning yellow fever vaccine responses in identical twins.

Sequenced input: CD4+ T cells sorted from blood. The source of these receptors is a woman under 30 in good health.

This clonotype has a count of ten or more. The chain is built from TRBV10-3 and TRBJ2-1, with 7 positions matching TRBD1. Germline V gene sequence: CDR1 ENHRY, CDR2 SYGVKD. The CDR3 is made up of 14 amino acids. The V and J ends lost 3 bases and 4 bases, in that order; junction bases with no gene match: 3. In nucleotides, the CDR3 is TGTGCCATCAGTGAAGGGGGCGTGTACAATGAGCAGTTCTTC. Its protein is CAISEGGVYNEQFF.

This clonotype was seen a handful of times. V is TRBV7-9 and J is TRBJ1-2; the D is unclear. V gave up 0 bases and J gave up 7 bases, with 15 bases separating them. CDR3 length equals 15 residues. In germline, CDR1 is SEHNR, CDR2 FQNEAQ (reference sequence). In DNA form, the CDR3 reads TGTGCCAGCAGCTTAGCCGGCGAGGGAATAGGTGGCTACACCTTC. The encoded protein is CASSLAGEGIGGYTF.

The gene calls are TRBV20-1 and TRBJ2-5; the match to TRBD2 covers 7 bases. Per the germline V gene, CDR1 is DFQATT and CDR2 is SNEGSKA (reference sequence). Germline trimming cut 5 bases from V and 5 bases from J; bases unmatched to any gene: 8. The CDR3 has 13 amino acids. The CDR3 DNA reads as TGCAGTGCTCCCCAGCCACTAGCGGAGACCCAGTACTTC. The encoded protein is CSAPQPLAETQYF.

The chain joins TRBV20-1 to TRBJ2-7, with unresolved D. The germline V gene has CDR1 DFQATT and CDR2 SNEGSKA (reference sequence). V was clipped by 3 bases and J by 3 bases, with 15 bases between them. The CDR3 is 14 amino acids. The CDR3 loop reads CSARRQTSYYEQYV. CDR3 DNA sequence: TGCAGTGCTAGGAGGCAGACTTCTTACTACGAGCAGTACGTC.

The genes are TRBV29-1 and TRBJ2-7, with unresolved D. The CDR3 loop spans 13 amino acids. CDR1 and CDR2 from the germline V gene are SQVTM and ANQGSEA. V shed 7 bases and J shed 5 bases, with 18 bases lying between them. CDR3 region: CSAGGTRSNEQYF. CDR3 bases: TGCAGCGCAGGTGGCACCAGGTCCAACGAGCAGTACTTC.

This clonotype was counted only a few times. V gene TRBV12-3 or TRBV12-4 combines with J gene TRBJ2-1, with D unresolved. The CDR3 is 16 residues long. V lost 3 bases, J lost 3 bases, and 15 bases lay in between. Here the CDR3 reads CASSFVFETRYNEQFF. The DNA of the CDR3 is TGTGCCAGCAGTTTCGTCTTCGAGACCCGCTACAATGAGCAGTTCTTC.

The rearrangement links TRBV7-9 to TRBJ2-5; possible D gene TRBD1, 7 bases. Trimming shortened V by 5 bases and J by 4 bases, and 23 bases separated the two germline ends. This CDR3 comprises 17 residues. From germline, CDR1 is SEHNR and CDR2 FQNEAQ (reference sequence). CDR3 loop: CASSKSLEGAGRETQYF. The CDR3 nucleotides are TGTGCCAGCAGCAAAAGTCTGGAGGGGGCAGGACGAGAGACCCAGTACTTC.

This clonotype was seen repeatedly, ten times or more. The chain combines TRBV12-3 or TRBV12-4 with TRBJ2-3; unclear D gene. The CDR3 consists of 12 residues. Trimming stripped 6 bases from V and 6 bases from J, with 10 bases between. This CDR3 is CASSPTEDTQYF. Here the CDR3 DNA reads TGTGCCAGCAGCCCGACCGAGGATACGCAGTATTTT.

The chain links TRBV10-3 to TRBJ2-3; 10 nucleotides line up with TRBD1. CDR1 is ENHRY, CDR2 SYGVKD, per germline. Trimming cost V 6 bases and J 6 bases; bases outside gene matches: 6. The CDR3 runs to 14 residues. CDR3 amino acids: CAIRGQGLGDTQYF. CDR3 DNA: TGTGCCATCAGGGGACAGGGGCTGGGGGATACGCAGTATTTT.

The chain combines TRBV15 with TRBJ1-5; no clear D gene. CDR3 length equals 13 residues. Trimming took off 0 bases at V and 5 bases at J, with 5 bases between the two ends. CDR1 is LNHNV and CDR2 is YYDKDF in the germline V gene (reference sequence). In DNA, the CDR3 is TGTGCCACCAGCAGAGATGGGGATCAGCCCCAGCATTTT. Residues: CATSRDGDQPQHF.

The sample holds a few counts of this clonotype. The chain links TRBV6-2 or TRBV6-3 to TRBJ1-1; D perhaps matches TRBD1 (5 bases). V lost 6 bases and J lost 4, with 12 bases in between. This CDR3 region has 13 residues. Germline CDR1 MNHEY, CDR2 SVGEGT. In DNA form, the CDR3 reads TGTGCCAGCAGCCCCGGAGGGACCACTGAAGCTTTCTTT. It translates to CASSPGGTTEAFF.

The gene calls are TRBV12-3 or TRBV12-4 and TRBJ1-1; D call uncertain. V shed 4 bases and J shed 1 base, with 13 bases lying between them. The CDR3 contains 15 residues. Here the CDR3 DNA reads TGTGCCAGCAGTTCCTACGCAGGAGCGAACACTGAAGCTTTCTTT. This codes for CASSSYAGANTEAFF.

This clonotype was seen a few times. The chain joins TRBV5-1 to TRBJ2-4; TRBD2 matches 12 bases. This CDR3 has 19 residues. J lost 3 bases, V lost 4 bases, and 14 bases had no gene match. Germline V gives CDR1 SGHRS, CDR2 YFSETQ. The CDR3 here is CASSIGLAGHEGSKNIQYF. The DNA for the CDR3 is TGCGCCAGCAGCATAGGACTAGCGGGGCACGAGGGTAGCAAAAACATTCAGTACTTC.

V and J are TRBV20-1 and TRBJ1-5; D is perhaps TRBD1 (5 bases). The CDR3 extends over 16 amino acids. CDR1 and CDR2 from the germline V gene are DFQATT and SNEGSKA (reference sequence). V was clipped by 0 bases and J by 0 bases, with 12 bases between them. CDR3 amino acids: CSARDRDAYSNQPQHF. The CDR3, as DNA: TGCAGTGCTAGAGATAGGGACGCTTATAGCAATCAGCCCCAGCATTTT.

The V and J genes are TRBV12-3 or TRBV12-4 and TRBJ2-1; D is uncertain. This CDR3 contains 13 residues. The V gene lost 6 bases and the J gene lost 3 bases, with 9 bases spanning the gap. The CDR3 region is CASRASDYNEQFF. The CDR3 DNA reads TGTGCCAGCAGGGCCTCAGACTACAATGAGCAGTTCTTC.

This clonotype has only a few counts. J is TRBJ1-5 and V is TRBV28; TRBD1 is a possible D gene (5 bases). The CDR3 contains 12 residues. Germline V gene sequence: CDR1 MDHEN, CDR2 SYDVKM. The germline V and J ends were trimmed by 6 bases and 7 bases, with 10 bases remaining between them. For the CDR3, the DNA is TGTGCCAGCAGGCCCGCAGGGCAGCCCCAGCATTTT. Translation gives CASRPAGQPQHF. Full variable domain (outside the CDR3, taken from reference TRBV28 and TRBJ1-5): DVKVTQSSRYLVKRTGEKVFLECVQDMDHENMFWYRQDPGLGLRLIYFSYDVKMKEKGDIPEGYSVSREKKERFSLILESASTNQTSMYLCASRPAGQPQHFGDGTRLSIL.

This clonotype was observed at least ten times. The chain couples TRBV18 to TRBJ1-5; 7 bases are shared with TRBD1. CDR1 and CDR2 from the germline V gene are KGHSH and LQKENI. The CDR3 runs to 15 residues. V lost 4 bases and J lost 3; bases outside the gene matches: 6. CDR3 loop: CASSLGQIPNQPQHF. Here the CDR3 DNA reads TGTGCCAGCTCACTGGGACAGATCCCCAATCAGCCCCAGCATTTT.

The chain recombines TRBV21-1 with TRBJ2-2; the listed D gene, TRBD2, was not tested against the DNA. TRBV21-1 is termed a pseudogene. The length of the CDR3 is 15 residues. The CDR3 DNA reads as TGTGCCAGCAGCATTATCGAACGGGCGGGCGGGGAGCTGTTTTTT. Amino acids: CASSIIERAGGELFF.

This clonotype came up many times. The rearrangement uses TRBV15 and TRBJ2-7; 11 nucleotides agree with TRBD2. The germline gives CDR1 LNHNV, CDR2 YYDKDF (reference sequence). The CDR3 has 14 residues. V lost 5 bases, J lost 4 bases, and 4 bases stayed unmatched. The CDR3 coding sequence is TGTGCCACCAGCGGAGGACTAGCGGGTTACGAGCAGTACTTC. Its translation: CATSGGLAGYEQYF.

This clonotype showed up just a few times. The genes are TRBV29-1 and TRBJ2-3, with 14 bases lining up with TRBD2. Germline values: CDR1 SQVTM, CDR2 ANQGSEA. This CDR3 has 14 residues. Unmatched junction bases numbered 2, after V lost 3 bases and J lost 6 bases. The CDR3 DNA reads TGCAGCGTTGACCGGACTAGCGGGGGGGATACGCAGTATTTT. This translates into CSVDRTSGGDTQYF.